A selection of T cell receptor beta chains follows, all from one sample in a study of shared clonotypes between healthy human individuals. The method was immunoSEQ multiplex PCR; TCRdb's version includes in-frame clones alone and lacks a portion of them. The sample includes 850,000 to 1,100,000 clones, approximately 80% seen only once; the top ten take roughly 0.82%. The sequencing input was memory CD4+ T cells from PBMCs. The receptors stem from a man aged 18 to 30 in good health. Some clones in this sample may be carry-over from other donors' samples. The CDR3 runs from the conserved cysteine through the conserved F or W. D genes are given only for firm matches. A clone size is listed for some rows: how often the clone was seen (once, few, many), or a class if it is expanded.

j_call d_call v_call clone_size cdr3_nt cdr3_aa
TRBJ1-2 NA TRBV15 NA TGTGCCACCAGCAGAGATGGCGGCTATGGCTACACCTTC CATSRDGGYGYTF
TRBJ1-1 NA TRBV30 NA TGTGCCTGGACTAGGGTGTCTGAAGCTTTCTTT CAWTRVSEAFF
TRBJ1-6 NA TRBV30 many TGTGCCTGGATGTCGCCTTCAACCCTCCACTTT CAWMSPSTLHF
TRBJ2-1 TRBD2 TRBV9 NA TGTGCCAGCAGCGTAGGAGCGGGACTAGCGAACCCACCCTCCTACAATGAGCAGTTCTTC CASSVGAGLANPPSYNEQFF
TRBJ2-7 NA TRBV2 NA TGTGCCAGCAGTGAAGAACAGGGAATTGGCGAGCAGTACTTC CASSEEQGIGEQYF
TRBJ2-7 NA TRBV14 NA TGTGCCAGCAGCCAAGAATCATACAGCTCCTACGAGCAGTACTTC CASSQESYSSYEQYF
TRBJ2-2 TRBD2 TRBV7-9 NA TGTGCCAGCAGCTTACTAGCGGGAGGCACCGGGGAGCTGTTTTTT CASSLLAGGTGELFF
TRBJ1-5 NA TRBV5-5 NA TGTGCCAGCAGCCCCTCGGGGGGTCAGCCCCAGCATTTT CASSPSGGQPQHF
TRBJ1-2 NA TRBV20-1 once TGCAGTGCAGGGGGGGACTATGGCTACACCTTC CSAGGDYGYTF
TRBJ1-2 NA TRBV7-7 NA TGTGCCAGCATCGCGGACAGCTATGGCTACACCTTC CASIADSYGYTF
TRBJ1-2 TRBD1 TRBV4-1 NA TGCGCCAGCAGCCAGGAAAGACAGGGAATGAAACGCGGCTACACCTTC CASSQERQGMKRGYTF
TRBJ2-4 NA TRBV29-1 NA TGCAGCGTGGCGGGACAGCTAGCCAAAAACATTCAGTACTTC CSVAGQLAKNIQYF
TRBJ1-4 NA TRBV6-5 few TGTGCCAGCAGACTTCGACTGTTCGCAAATGAAAAACTGTTTTTT CASRLRLFANEKLFF
TRBJ2-2 TRBD2 TRBV12-5 once TGTGCTAGTGGTTTGCGGCAGCGGGGACTAGCGGGAGTATGGACCGGGGAGCTGTTTTTT CASGLRQRGLAGVWTGELFF
TRBJ2-2 NA TRBV4-1 NA TGCGCCAGCAGCCAAGGGAGGTTTGGACTCGATACCGGGGAGCTGTTTTTT CASSQGRFGLDTGELFF
TRBJ2-1 NA TRBV20-1 NA TGCAGTGCCTTACTCTCAAATGAGCAGTTCTTC CSALLSNEQFF
TRBJ2-1 NA TRBV5-1 NA TGCGCCAGCAGCCCACAATACAATGAGCAGTTCTTC CASSPQYNEQFF
TRBJ2-7 NA TRBV15 NA TGTGCCACCAGCAGCGGTCGAGGAGTTCGCGAGCAGTACTTC CATSSGRGVREQYF
TRBJ1-2 NA TRBV28 NA TGTGCCAGCGGAGACGGGCACTATGGCTACACCTTC CASGDGHYGYTF
TRBJ1-1 NA TRBV30 few TGTGCCTGGATCTTCGGGAACACTGAAGCTTTCTTT CAWIFGNTEAFF
TRBJ2-7 TRBD2 TRBV28 NA TGTGCCAGCAGTTGGACTAGCGGGAGGGCCGGGTACGAGCAGTACTTC CASSWTSGRAGYEQYF
TRBJ2-5 NA TRBV5-4 NA TGTGCCAGCAGCGCCGGGGAACTACAAGAGACCCAGTACTTC CASSAGELQETQYF
TRBJ2-1 NA TRBV5-4 few TGTGCCAGCAGCTTGGTCGGGACTCCCTACAATGAGCAGTTCTTC CASSLVGTPYNEQFF
TRBJ2-3 TRBD1 TRBV29-1 NA TGCAGCGTTCTCGACAGGGGTGCAGATACGCAGTATTTT CSVLDRGADTQYF
TRBJ2-1 TRBD2 TRBV7-2 once TGTGCCAGCAGCTTAGGGGCTAGCGGGACAAGGGAGCAGTTCTTC CASSLGASGTREQFF
TRBJ2-7 NA TRBV25-1 few TGTGCCAGCAGTGTTTCCTACGAGCAGTACTTC CASSVSYEQYF
TRBJ2-1 NA TRBV4-1 NA TGCGCCAGCAGCCAAGGAATGGGGCGGGTCCGCTCCTACAATGAGCAGTTCTTC CASSQGMGRVRSYNEQFF
TRBJ2-3 NA TRBV7-2 NA TGTGCCAGCAGCTGGCCACCCGATACGCAGTATTTT CASSWPPDTQYF
TRBJ1-1 NA TRBV5-1 once TGCGCCAGCACCTCGGGAGGGAACACTGAAGCTTTCTTT CASTSGGNTEAFF
TRBJ1-2 NA TRBV5-1 NA TGCGCCAGCAGTGACAGTTGGAAGGGCTATGGCTACACCTTC CASSDSWKGYGYTF
TRBJ2-5 NA TRBV5-1 NA TGCGCCAGCAGCTTAACAACGGACCAAGAGACCCAGTACTTC CASSLTTDQETQYF
TRBJ1-1 TRBD1 TRBV5-1 NA TGCGCCAGCAGCTCCGGGACAGGGGGCGCCGGCACTGAAGCTTTCTTT CASSSGTGGAGTEAFF
TRBJ1-2 TRBD1 TRBV4-1 NA TGCGCCAGCAGCCACGAGGGACAGATAGGCAATGGCTACACCTTC CASSHEGQIGNGYTF
TRBJ1-5 TRBD1 TRBV18 NA TGTGCCAGCTCACCAGCAAGGGGGCAGGGCAATCAGCCCCAGCATTTT CASSPARGQGNQPQHF
TRBJ1-5 NA TRBV19 NA TGTGCCAGTACCCTCGATGGTTCTCAGCATTTT CASTLDGSQHF
TRBJ2-3 NA TRBV7-9 once TGTGCCAGCGACGAAGGGAGGCGGGATTCCACAGATACGCAGTATTTT CASDEGRRDSTDTQYF
TRBJ1-1 NA TRBV6-1 NA TGTGCCAGCAGTGTGGAAGGACCTATTGGACGGACTGAAGCTTTCTTT CASSVEGPIGRTEAFF
TRBJ2-7 NA TRBV7-2 NA TGTGCCAGCAGCTTAGGGCGCAGTAACTACGAGCAGTACTTC CASSLGRSNYEQYF